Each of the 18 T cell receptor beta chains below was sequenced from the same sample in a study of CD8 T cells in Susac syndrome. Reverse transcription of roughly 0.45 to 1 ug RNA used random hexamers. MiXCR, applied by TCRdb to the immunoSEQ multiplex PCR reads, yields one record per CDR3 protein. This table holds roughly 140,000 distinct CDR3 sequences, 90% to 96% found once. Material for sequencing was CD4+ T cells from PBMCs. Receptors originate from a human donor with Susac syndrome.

The CDR3 DNA sequence: TGCGCCAGCAGAGGACGGGCCTCCCGATTGGAGACCCAGTACTTC. Amino acids: CASRGRASRLETQYF. The J gene is TRBJ2-5, the V gene TRBV5-1; D ambiguous. V lost 5 bases to trimming and J lost 5 bases, with 19 bases between them. CDR3 size: 15 residues. Germline values: CDR1 SGHRS, CDR2 YFSETQ.

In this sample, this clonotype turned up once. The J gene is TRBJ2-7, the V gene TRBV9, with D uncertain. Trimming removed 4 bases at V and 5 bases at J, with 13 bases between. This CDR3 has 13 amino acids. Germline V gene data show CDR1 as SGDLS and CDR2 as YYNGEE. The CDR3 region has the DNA TGTGCCAGCAGCCTTCCCCCTCTAGACGAGCAGTACTTC. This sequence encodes CASSLPPLDEQYF.

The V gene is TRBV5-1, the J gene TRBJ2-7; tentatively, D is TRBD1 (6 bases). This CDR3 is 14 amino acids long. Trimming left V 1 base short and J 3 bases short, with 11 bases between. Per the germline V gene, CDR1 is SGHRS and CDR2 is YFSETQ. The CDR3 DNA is TGCGCCAGCAGCTTGTCTGGACAGTACTACGAGCAGTACTTC. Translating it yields CASSLSGQYYEQYF.

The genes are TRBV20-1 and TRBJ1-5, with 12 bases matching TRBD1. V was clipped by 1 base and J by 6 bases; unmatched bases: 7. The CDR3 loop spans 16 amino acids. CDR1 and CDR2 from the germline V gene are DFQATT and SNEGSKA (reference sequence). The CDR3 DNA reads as TGCAGTGCTAGAGCAGGGACAGGGGGCATGGTTCAGCCCCAGCATTTT. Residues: CSARAGTGGMVQPQHF.

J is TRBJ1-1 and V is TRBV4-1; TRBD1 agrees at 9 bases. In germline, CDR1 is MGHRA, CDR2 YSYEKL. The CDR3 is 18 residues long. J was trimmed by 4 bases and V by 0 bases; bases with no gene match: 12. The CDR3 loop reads CASSQDRGETGGSTEAFF. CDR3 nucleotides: TGCGCCAGCAGCCAAGATAGGGGGGAGACAGGGGGTAGCACTGAAGCTTTCTTT.

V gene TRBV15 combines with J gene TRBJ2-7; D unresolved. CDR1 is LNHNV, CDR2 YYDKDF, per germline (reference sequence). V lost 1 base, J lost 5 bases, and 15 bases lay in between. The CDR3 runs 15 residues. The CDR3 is CATSRVVEDDNEQYF. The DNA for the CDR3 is TGTGCCACCAGCAGAGTAGTCGAGGACGACAACGAGCAGTACTTC. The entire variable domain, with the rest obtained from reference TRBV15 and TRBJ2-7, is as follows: DAMVIQNPRYQVTQFGKPVTLSCSQTLNHNVMYWYQQKSSQAPKLLFHYYDKDFNNEADTPDNFQSRRPNTSFCFLDIRSPGLGDTAMYLCATSRVVEDDNEQYFGPGTRLTVT.

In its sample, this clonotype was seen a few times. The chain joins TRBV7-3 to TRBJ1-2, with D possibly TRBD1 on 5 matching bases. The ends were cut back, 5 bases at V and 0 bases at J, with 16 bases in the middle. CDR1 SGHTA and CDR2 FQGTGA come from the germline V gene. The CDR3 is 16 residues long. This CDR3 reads CASSPDMVTANYGYTF. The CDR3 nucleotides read TGTGCCAGCAGCCCGGACATGGTAACAGCTAACTATGGCTACACCTTC.

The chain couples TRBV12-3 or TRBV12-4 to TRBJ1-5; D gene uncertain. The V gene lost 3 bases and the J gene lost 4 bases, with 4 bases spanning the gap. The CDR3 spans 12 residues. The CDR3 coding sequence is TGTGCCAGCAGTTTTGGGAATCAGCCCCAGCATTTT. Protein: CASSFGNQPQHF.

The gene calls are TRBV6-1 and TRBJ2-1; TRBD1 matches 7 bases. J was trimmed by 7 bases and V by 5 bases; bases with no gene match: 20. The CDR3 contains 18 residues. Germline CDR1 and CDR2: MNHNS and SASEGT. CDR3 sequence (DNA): TGTGCCAGCAGTCTCGTGGGGGCAGGGGGAGAAAAGGTAAATGAGCAGTTCTTC. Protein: CASSLVGAGGEKVNEQFF.

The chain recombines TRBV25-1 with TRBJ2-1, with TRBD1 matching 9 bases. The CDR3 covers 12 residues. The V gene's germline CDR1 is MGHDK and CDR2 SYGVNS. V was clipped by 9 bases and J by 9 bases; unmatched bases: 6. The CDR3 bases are TGTGCCAGTGACAGGGGGGTTGGTGAGCAGTTCTTC. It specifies CASDRGVGEQFF.

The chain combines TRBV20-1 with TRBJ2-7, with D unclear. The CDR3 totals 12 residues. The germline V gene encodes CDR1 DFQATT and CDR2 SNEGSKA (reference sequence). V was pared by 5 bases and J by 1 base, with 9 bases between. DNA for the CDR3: TGCAGTGCTCCCGGGCAGTCCTACGAGCAGTACTTC. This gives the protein CSAPGQSYEQYF.

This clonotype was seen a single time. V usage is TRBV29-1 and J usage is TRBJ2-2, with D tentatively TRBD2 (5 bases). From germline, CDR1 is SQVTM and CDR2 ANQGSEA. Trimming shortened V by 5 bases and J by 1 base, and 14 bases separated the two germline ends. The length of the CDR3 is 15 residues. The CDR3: CSVKPGSLNTGELFF. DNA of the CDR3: TGCAGCGTTAAGCCGGGATCGCTGAACACCGGGGAGCTGTTTTTT.

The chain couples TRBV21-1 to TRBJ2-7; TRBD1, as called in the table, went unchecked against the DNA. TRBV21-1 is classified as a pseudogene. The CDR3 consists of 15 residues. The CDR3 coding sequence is TGTGCCAGCACGAAGGGGGCAGGGAGAACCTACGAGCAGTACTTC. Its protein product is CASTKGAGRTYEQYF.

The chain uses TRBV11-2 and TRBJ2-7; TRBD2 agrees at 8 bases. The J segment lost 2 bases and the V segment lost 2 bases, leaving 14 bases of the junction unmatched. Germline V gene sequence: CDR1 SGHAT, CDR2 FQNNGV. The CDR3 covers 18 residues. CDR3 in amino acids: CASSLSPGGAGPTYEQYF. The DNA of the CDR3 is TGTGCCAGCAGCTTATCCCCCGGGGGGGCGGGGCCCACCTACGAGCAGTACTTC.

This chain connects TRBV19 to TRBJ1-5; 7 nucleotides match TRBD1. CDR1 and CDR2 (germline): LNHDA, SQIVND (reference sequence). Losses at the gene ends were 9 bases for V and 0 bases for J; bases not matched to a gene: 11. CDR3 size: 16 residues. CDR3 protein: CASAEQGTISNQPQHF. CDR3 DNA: TGTGCCAGCGCGGAACAGGGGACGATTAGCAATCAGCCCCAGCATTTT. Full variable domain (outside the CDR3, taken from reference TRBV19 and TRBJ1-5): DGGITQSPKYLFRKEGQNVTLSCEQNLNHDAMYWYRQDPGQGLRLIYYSQIVNDFQKGDIAEGYSVSREKKESFPLTVTSAQKNPTAFYLCASAEQGTISNQPQHFGDGTRLSIL.

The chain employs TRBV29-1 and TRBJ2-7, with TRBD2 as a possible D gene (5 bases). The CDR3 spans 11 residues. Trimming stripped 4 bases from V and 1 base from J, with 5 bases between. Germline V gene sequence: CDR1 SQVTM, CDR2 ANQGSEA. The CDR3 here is CSVGGSYEQYF. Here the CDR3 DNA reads TGCAGCGTTGGAGGGTCCTACGAGCAGTACTTC.

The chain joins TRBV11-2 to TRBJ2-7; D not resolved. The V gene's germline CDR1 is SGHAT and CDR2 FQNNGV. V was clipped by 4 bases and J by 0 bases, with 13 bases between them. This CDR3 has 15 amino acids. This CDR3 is CASSSVARSSYEQYF. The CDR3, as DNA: TGTGCCAGCAGCTCTGTGGCCCGGAGCTCCTACGAGCAGTACTTC.

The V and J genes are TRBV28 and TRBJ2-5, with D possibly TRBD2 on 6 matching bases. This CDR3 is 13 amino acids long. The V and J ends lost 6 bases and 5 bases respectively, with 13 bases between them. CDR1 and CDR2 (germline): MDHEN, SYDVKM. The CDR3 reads CASSTGTYETQYF. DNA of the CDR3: TGTGCCAGCAGCACCGGGACTTATGAGACCCAGTACTTC.